This note documents a single T cell receptor beta chain sequence. The sample is drawn from a study of T cell repertoires in cytomegalovirus infection. V was shortened by 0 bases and J by 0 bases, with 9 bases between the two germline ends. The CDR3 runs 16 residues. Germline V lookup: CDR1 SGHNT, CDR2 YENEEA. TCRdb processed the reads anew with MiXCR; each CDR3 protein has one entry. The repertoire has around 550,000 distinct CDR3 sequences, 26% of them found once; the top ten carry around 14%. The genes are TRBV11-3 and TRBJ1-3; D remains unclear. The sequencing input was PBMCs. This receptor was obtained from a human donor in good health (CMV status not recorded). Some clones in this sample may be carry-over from other donors' samples. The CDR3 DNA reads TGTGCCAGCAGCTTAGATGGGCAGAACTCTGGAAACACCATATATTTT. Translating gives CASSLDGQNSGNTIYF.